The source of this TCR beta chain is a study of cytomegalovirus exposure and HLA in healthy donors. Findings and caveats of the study: Later, an analysis found that common viral pathogens appeared to be linked with several of the most significant clusters. Most TCR sequences were uncommon, yet certain public TCRs appeared in many donors.

The study ran its PCR with 60 Vbeta and 13 Jbeta primers. TCRdb's table, derived via immunoSEQ multiplex PCR, lists solely in-frame clones and lacks some. The sample shows about 110,000 clones, around 76% of them seen only once. Donors counted as nominally healthy when sampled, yet unrecorded immune exposures were likely. As concerns this clone: As yet, its antigen is unknown.

The CDR3 loop spans 13 amino acids. Germline-derived CDR1 and CDR2 are SGHRS and YFSETQ. V was trimmed by 4 bases and J by 7 bases, leaving 14 bases between them. The sequence derives from a man between 18 and 29 years old in good health and CMV-seronegative. The rearrangement uses TRBV5-1 and TRBJ1-1; TRBD1 is a possible D gene (5 bases). Sequenced input: PBMCs. This CDR3 is CASSLGTANEAFF. The CDR3 region has the DNA TGCGCCAGCAGCCTCGGGACTGCTAATGAAGCTTTCTTT.